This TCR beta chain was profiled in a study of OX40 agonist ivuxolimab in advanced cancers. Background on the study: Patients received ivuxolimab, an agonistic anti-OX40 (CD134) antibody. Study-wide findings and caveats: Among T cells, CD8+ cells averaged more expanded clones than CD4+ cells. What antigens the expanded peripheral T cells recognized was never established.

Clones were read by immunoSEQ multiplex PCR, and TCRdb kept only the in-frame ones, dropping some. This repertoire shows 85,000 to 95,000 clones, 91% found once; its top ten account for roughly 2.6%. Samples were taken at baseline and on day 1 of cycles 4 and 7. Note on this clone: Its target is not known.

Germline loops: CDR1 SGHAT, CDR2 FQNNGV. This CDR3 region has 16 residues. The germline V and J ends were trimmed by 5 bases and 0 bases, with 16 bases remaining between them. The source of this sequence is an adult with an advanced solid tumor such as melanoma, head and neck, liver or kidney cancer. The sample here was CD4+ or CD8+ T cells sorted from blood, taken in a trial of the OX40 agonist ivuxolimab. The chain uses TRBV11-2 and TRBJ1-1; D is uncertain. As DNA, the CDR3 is TGTGCCAGCAGCCGTCCCCAGGACGGACTGAACACTGAAGCTTTCTTT. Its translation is CASSRPQDGLNTEAFF.